Presented here are 19 T cell receptor beta chains from one specimen sequenced in a study of long-term antiretroviral therapy in people with HIV. Assay version v3.0 of immunoSEQ was used, and it was run at survey level. TCRdb's table, derived via immunoSEQ multiplex PCR, lists solely in-frame clones and lacks some. The repertoire holds 38,000 or so clones, with 80% to 85% as singletons. Sequenced here: unsorted PBMCs, sampled 1.5 years after starting antiretroviral therapy. These receptors were taken from a young man with HIV.

This clone was seen just once. This chain links TRBV29-1 with TRBJ2-5, with D unresolved. V was shortened by 3 bases and J by 0 bases, with 11 bases between the two germline ends. The germline V gene has CDR1 SQVTM and CDR2 ANQGSEA. The CDR3 is 14 amino acids. The CDR3 is CSVEGRRDQETQYF. In DNA form, the CDR3 reads TGCAGCGTTGAGGGTAGGAGAGACCAAGAGACCCAGTACTTC.

This clone is a singleton in its sample. The CDR3 loop reads CASSLRTSGSYEQYF. The CDR3 DNA reads TGTGCCAGCAGCTTAAGGACTAGCGGTTCCTACGAGCAGTACTTC. The chain employs TRBV7-2 and TRBJ2-7; 10 bases agree with TRBD2. With 2 bases clipped from V and 1 base from J, the junction kept 2 bases outside the gene matches. The CDR3 loop spans 15 amino acids. Germline V gene sequence: CDR1 SGHTA, CDR2 FQGNSA.

As DNA, the CDR3 is TGTGCCAGCAGGGGACTAGCGGGAGGTGAGACCCAGTACTTC. It encodes CASRGLAGGETQYF. The chain has TRBV5-6 and TRBJ2-5; 15 bases align to TRBD2. CDR1 and CDR2 from the germline V gene are SGHDT and YYEEEE. V lost 5 bases to trimming and J lost 5 bases; unmatched junction nucleotides: 1. CDR3 length: 14 amino acids.

The chain has TRBV7-9 and TRBJ2-1; D call uncertain. V lost 1 base, J lost 5 bases, and 9 bases lay in between. The length of the CDR3 is 14 residues. Germline V gene lookup returns CDR1 SEHNR and CDR2 FQNEAQ (reference sequence). CDR3 sequence (DNA): TGTGCCAGCAGCTTAGAAGGGTTACACAATGAGCAGTTCTTC. This translates into CASSLEGLHNEQFF.

The V and J genes are TRBV7-2 and TRBJ2-1; tentatively, D is TRBD1 or TRBD2 (6 bases each). The V end was cut by 1 base, the J end by 7 bases, with 17 bases between. There are 16 residues in the CDR3. Germline CDR1 reads SGHTA; CDR2 reads FQGNSA. This CDR3 reads CASSLVGGRLGNEQFF. The CDR3 region has the DNA TGTGCCAGCAGCTTAGTAGGGGGGAGGCTTGGTAATGAGCAGTTCTTC.

This chain links TRBV29-1 with TRBJ1-1, with TRBD1 matching over 7 bases. The junction had 8 bases not matched to a gene; V was cut back by 7 bases and J by 3 bases. This CDR3 contains 13 residues. The germline CDR1 and CDR2 sequences are SQVTM and ANQGSEA. The CDR3 sequence: CSARGGAYTEAFF. CDR3 sequence (DNA): TGCAGCGCCCGAGGGGGCGCGTACACTGAAGCTTTCTTT.

This rearrangement joins TRBV6-1 to TRBJ2-2; the match to TRBD1 covers 9 bases. The CDR3 sequence is 13 residues long. V was clipped by 8 bases and J by 7 bases; unmatched bases: 5. Germline V CDR1 and CDR2: MNHNS, SASEGT. CDR3 residues: CASCRQGDGELFF. Here the CDR3 DNA reads TGTGCCAGCTGCCGACAGGGGGACGGGGAGCTGTTTTTT.

V and J are TRBV10-3 and TRBJ2-5, with TRBD1 identical over 12 bases. With 3 bases clipped from V and 6 bases from J, the junction kept 11 bases outside the gene matches. The CDR3 spans 17 residues. The germline gives CDR1 ENHRY, CDR2 SYGVKD. The CDR3: CAISDWDRGRRAQTQYF. Here the CDR3 DNA reads TGTGCCATCAGTGATTGGGACAGGGGGCGACGGGCGCAGACCCAGTACTTC.

This clone showed up just once. This rearrangement joins TRBV27 to TRBJ2-1; TRBD2 matches at 7 bases. V trimming: 6 bases; J trimming: 0 bases; junction bases outside the gene matches: 2. The CDR3 loop spans 14 amino acids. Germline V gene data show CDR1 as MNHEY and CDR2 as SMNVEV (reference sequence). The CDR3 loop reads CASRTSDSYNEQFF. DNA of the CDR3: TGTGCCAGCAGAACTAGCGACTCCTACAATGAGCAGTTCTTC.

This chain connects TRBV28 to TRBJ2-7; 8 nucleotides line up with TRBD1. The CDR3 extends over 14 amino acids. Per germline, CDR1 MDHEN and CDR2 SYDVKM. J gave up 5 bases and V 7 bases, and 10 bases lay outside the gene matches. CDR3 coding DNA: TGTGCCAGCACCCTGGACAGGGCGGAGAACGAGCAGTACTTC. Translated: CASTLDRAENEQYF.

The J gene is TRBJ2-7, the V gene TRBV5-1; TRBD2 is a possible D gene (6 bases). The CDR3 sequence is 13 residues long. CDR1 and CDR2 (germline): SGHRS, YFSETQ. V lost 7 bases and J lost 0, with 11 bases in between. The CDR3 bases are TGCGCCAGCGCTTACGGGAGCTCCTACGAGCAGTACTTC. Its translation is CASAYGSSYEQYF.

This sequence joins TRBV5-6 and TRBJ2-7, with TRBD2 matching 8 bases. CDR1 and CDR2 from the germline V gene are SGHDT and YYEEEE. This CDR3 is built from 14 residues. V was pared by 4 bases and J by 5 bases, with 8 bases of the junction left unmatched. CDR3 nucleotides: TGTGCCAGCAGCACCCCCGGGGGGGGCCACGAGCAGTACTTC. This sequence encodes CASSTPGGGHEQYF.

This chain connects TRBV29-1 to TRBJ1-1; maybe TRBD1 (6 bases). The CDR3 length is 12 residues. CDR1 is SQVTM and CDR2 is ANQGSEA in the germline V gene. The ends were cut back, 4 bases at V and 4 bases at J, with 10 bases in the middle. CDR3 sequence reads: CSVVVGGTEAFF. CDR3 sequence (DNA): TGCAGCGTTGTGGTAGGGGGCACTGAAGCTTTCTTT.

The V gene is TRBV7-2, the J gene TRBJ2-2, with 10 bases fitting TRBD2. CDR1 and CDR2 (germline): SGHTA, FQGNSA. The length of the CDR3 is 16 residues. With 6 bases clipped from V and 0 bases from J, the junction kept 4 bases outside the gene matches. The CDR3 DNA reads as TGTGCCAGCAGGGGGACTAGCGTTACGAACACCGGGGAGCTGTTTTTT. Translated: CASRGTSVTNTGELFF. The full variable domain, rest sourced from reference TRBV7-2 and TRBJ2-2, is GAGVSQSPSNKVTEKGKDVELRCDPISGHTALYWYRQSLGQGLEFLIYFQGNSAPDKSGLPSDRFSAERTGGSVSTLTIQRTQQEDSAVYLCASRGTSVTNTGELFFGEGSRLTVL.

The chain joins TRBV7-9 to TRBJ1-1; D is uncertain. Germline V lookup: CDR1 SEHNR, CDR2 FQNEAQ (reference sequence). V shed 3 bases and J shed 1 base, with 6 bases lying between them. CDR3 length equals 13 residues. CDR3 amino acids: CASSFGPNTEAFF. CDR3 nucleotides: TGTGCCAGCAGCTTCGGGCCGAACACTGAAGCTTTCTTT.

The V and J genes are TRBV25-1 and TRBJ1-4; D is possibly TRBD1 (5 bases). With 7 bases removed from V and 8 bases from J, the gap between germline ends came to 14 bases. The germline V gene encodes CDR1 MGHDK and CDR2 SYGVNS. This CDR3 has 13 amino acids. The CDR3 DNA follows: TGTGCCAGCAATCAAGCGGGGGGGGAAAAACTGTTTTTT. Its translation is CASNQAGGEKLFF.

This chain joins TRBV13 and TRBJ1-1, with 8 bases fitting TRBD1. The germline CDR1 and CDR2 sequences are PRHDT and FYEKMQ (reference sequence). CDR3 size: 14 residues. V shed 3 bases and J 1 base; nucleotides not matched to a gene: 1. The CDR3 nucleotides read TGTGCCAGCAGCTTGGACAGGGCGAACACTGAAGCTTTCTTT. Amino acids: CASSLDRANTEAFF.

Of note for this clone: The same CDR3 is also encoded by other DNA sequences in this sample. This chain joins TRBV6-5 and TRBJ2-2; no firm D call. V was pared by 2 bases and J by 1 base, with 2 bases between. The germline gives CDR1 MNHEY, CDR2 SVGAGI. The CDR3 is 13 residues long. The CDR3 DNA sequence: TGTGCCAGCAGTTACCAGAACACCGGGGAGCTGTTTTTT. It encodes CASSYQNTGELFF.

CDR3 protein: CASSLGLAGGGRLDIQYF. The CDR3 nucleotides are TGCGCCAGCAGCCTAGGACTAGCGGGAGGAGGAAGGTTAGACATTCAGTACTTC. The chain couples TRBV4-3 to TRBJ2-4; 14 bases match TRBD2. V gave up 4 bases and J gave up 8 bases; unmatched junction bases: 13. Germline CDR1 is LGHNA and CDR2 is YSLEER. This CDR3 contains 18 residues.